This T cell receptor beta chain was recovered during a study of T cell changes during pregnancy in multiple sclerosis. Clones were sequenced by immunoSEQ multiplex PCR, and TCRdb holds only the in-frame ones, with some missing. The sample has 75,000 to 85,000 clones, approximately 93% seen once. The sequence was obtained from a female donor with multiple sclerosis, enrolled in a pregnancy study. This material consisted of peripheral blood, taken in the second trimester of pregnancy.

This CDR3 reads CASSFRGDGYTF. CDR3 nucleotides: TGTGCCAGCAGCTTCCGGGGGGATGGCTACACCTTC. The chain employs TRBV11-2 and TRBJ1-2; weak D call: TRBD1 (5 bases). Germline V lookup: CDR1 SGHAT, CDR2 FQNNGV. V gave up 3 bases and J gave up 6 bases, with 8 bases separating them. The CDR3 covers 12 residues.